This T cell receptor (beta chain) was found in a study of shared clonotypes between healthy human individuals. Looking at the study overall: CD4 naive cells filled three plates per donor, CD4 memory three, CD8 naive two and CD8 memory one.

Repertoires were generated with immunoSEQ multiplex PCR, while TCRdb's copy carries only in-frame clones and drops some. The sample lists a few hundred thousand clones, 97% occurring once. As regards this clone: As yet, its antigen is unknown.

The study, taken as a whole, reports: Four donors held about 4.6% of naive CD4 clonotypes in common. The sampled material consisted only of blood, and tissue repertoires are likely to differ.

The germline V gene encodes CDR1 KGHSH and CDR2 LQKENI. V was clipped by 1 base and J by 2 bases; unmatched bases: 8. The CDR3 consists of 16 residues. The receptor's source is a woman aged 25 to 39 in good health. The chain combines TRBV18 with TRBJ2-7; 7 bases match TRBD1. The specimen sequenced was naive CD4+ T cells sorted from blood. The subset is: CD45RA+ positively selected. For the CDR3, the DNA is TGTGCCAGCTCACCACTTACGGCAGGGGGAACCTACGAGCAGTACTTC. Amino acid sequence: CASSPLTAGGTYEQYF.